These 2 T cell receptor beta chains came from one sample sequenced in a study of T cell responses to AZD1222 COVID-19 vaccine. Only in-frame clones appear in the TCRdb table, and some are missing; sequencing was by immunoSEQ multiplex PCR. The sample includes fewer than 110,000 clones, 90% of them seen just once. Sequenced here: peripheral blood, sampled on day 0 of AZD1222 vaccination. All receptors derive from an adult in good health.

The V gene is TRBV14, the J gene TRBJ2-7, with D hard to call. V was trimmed by 1 base and J by 0 bases, leaving 10 bases between them. Germline V gene sequence: CDR1 SGHDN, CDR2 FVKESK. The CDR3 spans 15 residues. This CDR3 is CASSQGPTHSYEQYF. CDR3 nucleotides: TGTGCCAGCAGCCAAGGCCCCACGCACTCCTACGAGCAGTACTTC.

This rearrangement joins TRBV24-1 to TRBJ1-2; D is possibly TRBD1 (6 bases). Trimming stripped 3 bases from V and 4 bases from J, with 11 bases between. The CDR3 totals 14 residues. Germline-derived CDR1 and CDR2 are KGHDR and SFDVKD. CDR3 protein: CATSDPDSSYGYTF. As DNA, the CDR3 is TGTGCCACCAGTGATCCGGACAGTAGCTATGGCTACACCTTC.